This T cell receptor beta chain was captured by sequencing in a study of T cells in narcolepsy. Study findings and constraints: Blood of same and different patients, but not healthy controls, reportedly held recurring autoreactive clonotypes.

The CDR3 length is 17 residues. The junction had 12 bases not matched to a gene; V was cut back by 4 bases and J by 4 bases. The germline CDR1 and CDR2 sequences are SGHRS and YFSETQ. Clones were sequenced by immunoSEQ multiplex PCR, and TCRdb holds only the in-frame ones, with some missing. The data contain 26,000 or so clones, about four fifths of them singletons. To note about this clone: The antigen is unknown.

The sequenced sample was CD45RA- memory CD4+ T cells from PBMCs. The chain has TRBV5-1 and TRBJ2-2, with TRBD2 identical over 8 bases. This sequence originates from a human donor with narcolepsy. CDR3 sequence: CASSITLAGLSTGELFF. The DNA of the CDR3 is TGCGCCAGCAGCATTACCCTAGCGGGTTTGAGCACCGGGGAGCTGTTTTTT.